The rows below give T cell receptor beta chains drawn from one sample of a study of vaccination effects on CD4 cells after COVID-19. Repertoires were generated with immunoSEQ multiplex PCR, while TCRdb's copy carries only in-frame clones and drops some. Altogether tens of thousands of clones are present, about 80% being singletons, with the ten largest covering roughly 0.94%. These TCRs' antigens remain unknown. Here the sequenced sample was CD4+ T cells from PBMCs cultured with HCoV-OC43 spike peptides, taken after COVID-19 vaccination. These receptor sequences come from a human donor who received a COVID-19 vaccine. Both conserved end residues are part of each CDR3. D genes are given only for firm matches. Clone sizes are given selectively: once, few, many, or a class where the clone is expanded.

cdr3_length	v_call	j_call	d_call	clone_size	cdr3_aa	cdr3_nt
15	TRBV6-5	TRBJ1-1	NA	NA	CASSYREGGFTEAFF	TGTGCCAGCAGTTACCGCGAGGGGGGGTTCACTGAAGCTTTCTTT
13	TRBV12-2	TRBJ2-2	NA	many	CASRSQDTGELFF	TGTGCAAGTCGCTCACAGGACACCGGGGAGCTGTTTTTT
14	TRBV18	TRBJ1-1	NA	few	CASSPGQGGTEAFF	TGTGCCAGCTCACCCGGACAAGGTGGGACTGAAGCTTTCTTT
13	TRBV29-1	TRBJ1-3	TRBD1	NA	CSVAGTGINTIYF	TGCAGCGTTGCTGGGACAGGGATAAACACCATATATTTT
14	TRBV6-4	TRBJ2-2	NA	NA	CASSERYNTGELFF	TGTGCCAGCAGTGAGAGGTACAACACCGGGGAGCTGTTTTTT
15	TRBV2	TRBJ1-5	NA	NA	CASRRQDLSNQPQHF	TGTGCCAGCAGGCGACAGGACCTTAGCAATCAGCCCCAGCATTTT
14	TRBV27	TRBJ1-1	NA	NA	CASNGRGKNTEAFF	TGTGCCAGCAATGGCCGTGGTAAGAACACTGAAGCTTTCTTT
15	TRBV3-1/TRBV3-2	TRBJ1-3	NA	NA	CASSLRQSGSGTIYF	TGTGCCAGCAGCCTACGACAGAGTGGATCTGGCACCATATATTTT
15	TRBV19	TRBJ2-5	NA	NA	CASNPKGTGKETQYF	TGTGCCAGTAATCCTAAGGGTACGGGAAAAGAGACCCAGTACTTC
15	TRBV4-1	TRBJ2-5	TRBD2	once	CASSILAGGEETQYF	TGCGCCAGCAGCATTCTAGCGGGGGGTGAAGAGACCCAGTACTTC
16	TRBV2	TRBJ2-3	TRBD1	few	CASSQTGTGGPDTQYF	TGTGCCAGCAGTCAAACTGGGACAGGGGGCCCAGATACGCAGTATTTT
14	TRBV9	TRBJ1-2	NA	once	CASSVGRFGYGYTF	TGTGCCAGCAGCGTAGGGAGGTTCGGCTATGGCTACACCTTC